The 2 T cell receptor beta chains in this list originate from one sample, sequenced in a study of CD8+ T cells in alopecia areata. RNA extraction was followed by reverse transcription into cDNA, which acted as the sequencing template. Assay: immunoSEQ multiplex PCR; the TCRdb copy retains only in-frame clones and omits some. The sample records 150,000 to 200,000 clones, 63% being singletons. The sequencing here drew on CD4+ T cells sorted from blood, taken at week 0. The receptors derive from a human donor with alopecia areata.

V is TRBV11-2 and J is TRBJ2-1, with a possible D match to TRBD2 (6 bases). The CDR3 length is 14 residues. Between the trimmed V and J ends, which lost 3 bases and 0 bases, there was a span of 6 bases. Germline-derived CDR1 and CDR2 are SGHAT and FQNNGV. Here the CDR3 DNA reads TGTGCCAGCAGCTTTAGCGGCTCCTACAATGAGCAGTTCTTC. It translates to CASSFSGSYNEQFF.

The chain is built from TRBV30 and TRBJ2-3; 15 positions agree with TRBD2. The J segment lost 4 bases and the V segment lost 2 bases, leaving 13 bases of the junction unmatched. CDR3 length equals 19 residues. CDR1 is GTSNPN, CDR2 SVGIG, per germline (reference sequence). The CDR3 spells CAWSPHGTSGGRSADTQYF. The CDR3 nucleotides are TGTGCCTGGAGTCCCCACGGGACTAGCGGGGGGCGCAGTGCAGATACGCAGTATTTT.